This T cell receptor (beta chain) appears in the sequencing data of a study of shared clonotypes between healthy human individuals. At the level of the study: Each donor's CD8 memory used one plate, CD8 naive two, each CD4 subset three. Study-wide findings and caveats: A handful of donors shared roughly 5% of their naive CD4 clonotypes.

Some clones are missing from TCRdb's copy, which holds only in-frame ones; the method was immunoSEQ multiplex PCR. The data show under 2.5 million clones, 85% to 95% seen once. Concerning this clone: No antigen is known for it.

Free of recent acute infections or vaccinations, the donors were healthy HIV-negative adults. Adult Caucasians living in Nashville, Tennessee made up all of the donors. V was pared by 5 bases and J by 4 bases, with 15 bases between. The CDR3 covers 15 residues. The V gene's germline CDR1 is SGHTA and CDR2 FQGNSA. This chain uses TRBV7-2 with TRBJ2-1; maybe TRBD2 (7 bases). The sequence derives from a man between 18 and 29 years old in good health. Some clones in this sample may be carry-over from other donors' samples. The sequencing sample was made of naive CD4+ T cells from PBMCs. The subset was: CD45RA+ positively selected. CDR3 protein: CASSIWGGGYNEQFF. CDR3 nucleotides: TGTGCCAGCAGCATCTGGGGGGGCGGGTACAATGAGCAGTTCTTC.